This entry is about one T cell receptor (beta chain). The antigen remains undetermined. The CDR3 loop spans 16 amino acids. The germline CDR1 and CDR2 sequences are MGHRA and YSYEKL. V shed 1 base, J shed 5 bases, and the junction held 8 bases outside the gene matches. This record comes from a study of vaccination effects on CD4 cells after COVID-19. Whole-study context: Supplemented with around 11 IU/ml IL-2 and 8 to 10 ug/ml peptides, fewer than 2.5 million PBMC per well were kept in culture. Study results and limitations: Only a single clone (1 of 255 vaccine-induced clones in healthy vaccinees) cross-reacted with common cold coronaviruses.

Assay: immunoSEQ multiplex PCR; the TCRdb copy retains only in-frame clones and omits some. This table holds fewer than 60,000 clones, nearly 80% found once. Subsequent to a culture period of 10 days, CD4+ T cells were isolated. The participants, recipients of two vaccine doses, got either BNT162b2 or mRNA-1273. Prior SARS-CoV-2 infection was absent in the vaccine recipients, as shown by negative nucleocapsid antibodies. Days 3 and 7 were when half the medium was replaced with IL-2 medium. The chain links TRBV4-1 to TRBJ1-5, with 7 positions matching TRBD1. This clonotype originated in a human donor who received a COVID-19 vaccine. Material: CD4+ T cells from PBMCs cultured without peptide, obtained after COVID-19 vaccination. CDR3 nucleotide sequence: TGCGCCAGCAGCCAAGTGCAACAGGGGCCTCATCAGCCCCAGCATTTT. Its protein product is CASSQVQQGPHQPQHF.